The 23 T cell receptor beta chains reported below all come from one sample, sequenced in a study of cytomegalovirus exposure and HLA in healthy donors. Vbeta (60) and Jbeta (13) primers were used in the PCR. The method was immunoSEQ multiplex PCR; TCRdb's version includes in-frame clones alone and lacks a portion of them. Among some 140,000 clones listed, 70% to 80% were seen once. The sample comprised PBMCs. The receptors originated from a young man in good health and CMV-seropositive.

This clone was seen a single time. V is TRBV7-3 and J is TRBJ2-1; no clear D. Germline lookup yields CDR1 SGHTA and CDR2 FQGTGA. The CDR3 is 12 residues long. Deletions cut 2 bases from V and 5 bases from J, with 4 bases between. DNA of the CDR3: TGTGCCAGCAGCTTAGGCCACAATGAGCAGTTCTTC. Amino acids: CASSLGHNEQFF.

The chain couples TRBV19 to TRBJ1-1; unclear D gene. Germline V CDR1 and CDR2: LNHDA, SQIVND (reference sequence). V dropped 5 bases and J dropped 0 bases, with 13 bases sitting between them. The CDR3 runs to 15 residues. As DNA, the CDR3 is TGTGCCAGTAGTCCCGGAGCCGGGATGAACACTGAAGCTTTCTTT. This translates into CASSPGAGMNTEAFF.

This chain links TRBV14 with TRBJ1-1, with D possibly TRBD1 on 6 matching bases. V was cut by 2 bases and J by 8 bases, with 12 bases left in between. CDR1 is SGHDN, CDR2 FVKESK, per germline. This CDR3 is 13 amino acids long. Here the CDR3 DNA reads TGTGCCAGCAGCCAAATTTGGACAGCCGAAGCTTTCTTT. It codes for CASSQIWTAEAFF.

The chain has TRBV7-9 and TRBJ2-5; 10 nucleotides agree with TRBD2. Unmatched junction bases numbered 10, after V lost 5 bases and J lost 4 bases. This CDR3 is 16 amino acids long. Germline-derived CDR1 and CDR2 are SEHNR and FQNEAQ (reference sequence). The CDR3 DNA sequence: TGTGCCAGCAGCCCCGTCTTAGCGGGGGGCCGAGAGACCCAGTACTTC. This gives the protein CASSPVLAGGRETQYF.

This chain connects TRBV19 to TRBJ2-3; tentatively, D is TRBD1 (6 bases). Germline CDR1 is LNHDA and CDR2 is SQIVND (reference sequence). CDR3 size: 13 residues. Between the trimmed V and J ends, which lost 5 bases and 4 bases, there was a span of 10 bases. In nucleotides, the CDR3 is TGTGCCAGTAGTCAGGGGTTAGCAGATACGCAGTATTTT. It yields the protein CASSQGLADTQYF.

This chain joins TRBV5-6 and TRBJ2-7; 8 bases are shared with TRBD1. The J call may be mistaken, given a closer DNA end match to TRBJ2-5. Germline V gene data show CDR1 as SGHDT and CDR2 as YYEEEE. The CDR3 spans 14 residues. CDR3 sequence (DNA): TGTGCCAGCAGCCCGACAGGGGTCAGGGAGACCCAGTACTTC. It is translated as CASSPTGVRETQYF.

This chain joins TRBV2 and TRBJ2-7; D not certain. The CDR3 is made up of 12 amino acids. The V end was cut by 7 bases, the J end by 7 bases, with 14 bases between. Germline CDR1 reads SNHLY; CDR2 reads FYNNEI. CDR3 DNA: TGTGCCAGCACCACACACCTTCTGGAGCAGTACTTC. Protein product: CASTTHLLEQYF.

This clone appeared a single time. The chain couples TRBV18 to TRBJ2-2; no reliable D call. The germline CDR1 and CDR2 sequences are KGHSH and LQKENI. This CDR3 contains 13 residues. Trimming took 3 bases from V and 1 from J, leaving 3 bases between them. CDR3 sequence: CASSPLNTGELFF. For the CDR3, the DNA is TGTGCCAGCTCACCTCTGAACACCGGGGAGCTGTTTTTT.

This chain connects TRBV2 to TRBJ1-5; 8 bases map to TRBD1. In germline, CDR1 is SNHLY, CDR2 FYNNEI. The CDR3 totals 15 residues. With 7 bases clipped from V and 4 bases from J, the junction kept 9 bases outside the gene matches. The CDR3 reads CASTSGQVDNQPQHF. The CDR3 DNA follows: TGTGCCAGCACCTCGGGACAGGTGGATAATCAGCCCCAGCATTTT.

This chain uses TRBV27 with TRBJ1-2, with TRBD1 matching over 10 bases. Germline V CDR1 and CDR2: MNHEY, SMNVEV (reference sequence). After removal of 4 bases from V and 8 bases from J, the junction contained 4 bases not matched to a gene. CDR3 size: 13 residues. The CDR3 region is CASSSTGGWGYTF. The CDR3, as DNA: TGTGCCAGCAGTTCGACAGGGGGCTGGGGCTACACCTTC.

The CDR3 DNA reads as TGCGCCAGCGCAGCAGGACAGAGTAGCAATCAGCCCCAGCATTTT. Protein: CASAAGQSSNQPQHF. V is TRBV10-2 and J is TRBJ1-5; a weak D match, TRBD1 (6 bases). The CDR3 has 15 residues. V was pared by 8 bases and J by 0 bases, with 14 bases between. The germline V gene encodes CDR1 WSHSY and CDR2 SAAADI.

J is TRBJ2-3 and V is TRBV5-1, with a weak D call TRBD1 (6 bases). Germline CDR1 reads SGHRS; CDR2 reads YFSETQ. This CDR3 is 13 amino acids long. Trimming stripped 3 bases from V and 6 bases from J, with 11 bases between. For the CDR3, the DNA is TGCGCCAGCAGCTGGACAGAGGGGGATACGCAGTATTTT. Protein: CASSWTEGDTQYF.

The genes are TRBV2 and TRBJ1-5; tentative D call: TRBD1 (6 bases). Germline V lookup: CDR1 SNHLY, CDR2 FYNNEI. V lost 7 bases and J 0 bases, leaving 16 bases between the germline ends. The CDR3 totals 16 residues. The CDR3 region is CASTRERTVSNQPQHF. CDR3 DNA: TGTGCCAGCACCCGGGAAAGGACAGTTAGCAATCAGCCCCAGCATTTT.

This clone was observed a handful of times. The rearrangement uses TRBV7-2 and TRBJ2-7, with TRBD2 matching over 7 bases. The ends lost 0 bases at V and 5 bases at J; junction bases unmatched: 7. CDR1 and CDR2 from the germline V gene are SGHTA and FQGNSA. The CDR3 runs to 15 residues. The CDR3 is CASSLAGSSGDEQYF. The CDR3 DNA is TGTGCCAGCAGCTTAGCCGGCTCGAGCGGGGACGAGCAGTACTTC.

This chain uses TRBV6-1 with TRBJ2-3, with 7 positions matching TRBD1. After removal of 2 bases from V and 4 bases from J, the junction contained 6 bases not matched to a gene. The germline V gene has CDR1 MNHNS and CDR2 SASEGT. The CDR3 consists of 15 residues. CDR3 loop: CASSERGGDSDTQYF. The CDR3 region has the DNA TGTGCCAGCAGTGAAAGAGGGGGCGACTCAGATACGCAGTATTTT.

This chain joins TRBV7-2 and TRBJ2-1, with 9 bases aligning to TRBD2. This CDR3 comprises 16 residues. CDR1 SGHTA and CDR2 FQGNSA come from the germline V gene. The V segment lost 1 base and the J segment 6 bases; nucleotides outside the gene matches: 7. CDR3 DNA sequence: TGTGCCAGCAGCTTAGTTGGCGGGGGGGCCCCCAATGAGCAGTTCTTC. Translated: CASSLVGGGAPNEQFF.

The V and J genes are TRBV28 and TRBJ2-7; possibly TRBD1 for D (6 bases). The CDR3 contains 16 residues. Germline CDR1 MDHEN, CDR2 SYDVKM. The V gene lost 4 bases and the J gene lost 3 bases, with 19 bases spanning the gap. The CDR3: CASSSGTRLDLYEQYF. The CDR3 nucleotides are TGTGCCAGCAGTTCCGGGACACGTCTCGACCTCTACGAGCAGTACTTC.

CDR3: CASSPWGTGGSDTEAFF. Here the CDR3 DNA reads TGTGCCAGCAGTCCCTGGGGGACAGGGGGCTCGGACACTGAAGCTTTCTTT. The gene calls are TRBV27 and TRBJ1-1; the match to TRBD1 covers 12 bases. J was trimmed by 3 bases and V by 5 bases; bases with no gene match: 10. CDR3 size: 17 residues. Germline loops: CDR1 MNHEY, CDR2 SMNVEV (reference sequence).

This sequence joins TRBV7-2 and TRBJ2-7; 9 bases fit TRBD2. Per the germline V gene, CDR1 is SGHTA and CDR2 is FQGNSA. CDR3 length: 14 residues. V was clipped by 4 bases and J by 2 bases; unmatched bases: 3. The CDR3 DNA sequence: TGTGCCAGCAGCTCGGGACTAGCTCCCTACGAGCAGTACTTC. The encoded protein is CASSSGLAPYEQYF.

This clone was recorded once. The chain couples TRBV20-1 to TRBJ1-2; 7 bases are a match to TRBD1. The CDR3 contains 10 residues. Per the germline V gene, CDR1 is DFQATT and CDR2 is SNEGSKA (reference sequence). Trimming cost V 4 bases and J 8 bases; bases outside gene matches: 1. CDR3 DNA sequence: TGCAGTGCTAAGGGGGCGGGCTACACCTTC. Its translation is CSAKGAGYTF.

V and J are TRBV28 and TRBJ2-7; TRBD2 agrees at 9 bases. V was pared by 10 bases and J by 7 bases, with 17 bases of the junction left unmatched. The germline V gene has CDR1 MDHEN and CDR2 SYDVKM. This CDR3 spans 15 amino acids. CDR3 DNA sequence: TGTGCCACCGATACAGGAGCGGGAGGAGTGGAGGAGCAGTACTTC. Protein product: CATDTGAGGVEEQYF.

This rearrangement joins TRBV7-6 to TRBJ2-5; 8 bases are shared with TRBD1. The DNA end is a closer match to TRBJ2-7, so the J assignment may be wrong. Germline-derived CDR1 and CDR2 are SGHVS and FNYEAQ. This CDR3 comprises 13 residues. This CDR3 reads CASSPGQGYEQYF. The CDR3 DNA sequence: TGTGCCAGCAGCCCAGGACAGGGCTACGAGCAGTACTTC.

This chain links TRBV19 with TRBJ2-2, with a tentative D call TRBD2 (6 bases). V lost 10 bases and J 3 bases, leaving 15 bases between the germline ends. Germline CDR1 is LNHDA and CDR2 is SQIVND (reference sequence). The CDR3 is 14 amino acids. The DNA of the CDR3 is TGTGCCACGCTTAATGGGGGGTACACCGGGGAGCTGTTTTTT. As protein: CATLNGGYTGELFF.